These 6 T cell receptor beta chains were sequenced from one sample in a study of radiation and T cells in renal cell carcinoma. Repertoires were generated with immunoSEQ multiplex PCR, while TCRdb's copy carries only in-frame clones and drops some. This sample has over 55,000 clones, with around 78% found just once. Time point meaning: blood 2 weeks post-SBRT. Described treatment: 15 Gy SBRT to primary tumor, nephrectomy 4 weeks later. The source was blood, collected from a patient whose treatment included radiotherapy and nephrectomy. Every receptor here comes from a man aged 55 to 69 with renal cell carcinoma.

The chain joins TRBV12-5 to TRBJ2-5, with 14 bases identical to TRBD2. V was pared by 4 bases and J by 4 bases, with 2 bases of the junction left unmatched. CDR1 LGHNT and CDR2 FRNRAP come from the germline V gene. The CDR3 runs 15 residues. CDR3 coding DNA: TGTGCTAGTGGTTGGGGACTAGCGGGAGTAGAGACCCAGTACTTC. Its protein is CASGWGLAGVETQYF.

This chain uses TRBV4-1 with TRBJ2-1, with 8 bases fitting TRBD1. Germline trimming cut 0 bases from V and 10 bases from J; bases unmatched to any gene: 8. In germline, CDR1 is MGHRA, CDR2 YSYEKL. The CDR3 contains 15 residues. The CDR3 nucleotides are TGCGCCAGCAGCCAAGAAATCGGGACAGGTGGGGAGCAGTTCTTC. Translation gives CASSQEIGTGGEQFF.

The V call is TRBV5-4, the J call TRBJ2-3; TRBD1 matches 8 bases. The J segment lost 0 bases and the V segment lost 5 bases, leaving 5 bases of the junction unmatched. Germline V gives CDR1 SGHNT, CDR2 YYREEE (reference sequence). The CDR3 spans 15 residues. The CDR3 reads CASRTGGQSTDTQYF. CDR3 in DNA: TGTGCCAGCAGAACAGGGGGACAGAGCACAGATACGCAGTATTTT.

This clone was detected a few times. The chain joins TRBV7-6 to TRBJ2-7; the match to TRBD2 covers 14 bases. CDR1 is SGHVS, CDR2 FNYEAQ, per germline. V was clipped by 5 bases and J by 3 bases; unmatched bases: 3. The CDR3 consists of 15 residues. CDR3 coding DNA: TGTGCCAGCAGCCTGACTAGCGGGGGGGTCTACGAGCAGTACTTC. Its protein is CASSLTSGGVYEQYF.

Judged by abundance, this clone is medium-sized (0.01 to 0.1%). This chain links TRBV7-9 with TRBJ1-1; D call uncertain. This CDR3 region has 12 residues. V was clipped by 2 bases and J by 0 bases, with 1 base between them. Germline V CDR1 and CDR2: SEHNR, FQNEAQ (reference sequence). The CDR3 spells CASSLMNTEAFF. As DNA, the CDR3 is TGTGCCAGCAGCTTAATGAACACTGAAGCTTTCTTT.

The V call is TRBV19, the J call TRBJ1-1, with 8 bases matching TRBD1. The germline CDR1 and CDR2 sequences are LNHDA and SQIVND (reference sequence). Trimming took 3 bases from V and 5 from J; bases not matched to a gene: 2. The CDR3 length is 13 residues. DNA for the CDR3: TGTGCCAGTAGTATGGACAGGGAGACTGAAGCTTTCTTT. Encoded protein: CASSMDRETEAFF. The full variable domain, rest sourced from reference TRBV19 and TRBJ1-1, is DGGITQSPKYLFRKEGQNVTLSCEQNLNHDAMYWYRQDPGQGLRLIYYSQIVNDFQKGDIAEGYSVSREKKESFPLTVTSAQKNPTAFYLCASSMDRETEAFFGQGTRLTVV.